The clone carrying this TCR beta chain has only a few counts. CDR3 size: 15 residues. The germline gives CDR1 SGDLS, CDR2 YYNGEE. With V trimmed by 3 bases and J by 3 bases, 7 bases remained unmatched. The table came from immunoSEQ multiplex PCR; TCRdb's copy has only in-frame clones and leaves some out. The sample lists just over 40,000 clones; about 87% were seen once. These data come from a study of OX40 agonist ivuxolimab in advanced cancers. This chain joins TRBV9 and TRBJ2-3; TRBD1 matches at 7 bases. Sequenced material: CD4+ or CD8+ T cells sorted from blood, taken in a trial of the OX40 agonist ivuxolimab. The receptor comes from an adult with an advanced solid tumor such as melanoma, head and neck, liver or kidney cancer. The CDR3 region has the DNA TGTGCCAGCAGCGGTGTAACAGGGGTAACAGATACGCAGTATTTT. Residues: CASSGVTGVTDTQYF.